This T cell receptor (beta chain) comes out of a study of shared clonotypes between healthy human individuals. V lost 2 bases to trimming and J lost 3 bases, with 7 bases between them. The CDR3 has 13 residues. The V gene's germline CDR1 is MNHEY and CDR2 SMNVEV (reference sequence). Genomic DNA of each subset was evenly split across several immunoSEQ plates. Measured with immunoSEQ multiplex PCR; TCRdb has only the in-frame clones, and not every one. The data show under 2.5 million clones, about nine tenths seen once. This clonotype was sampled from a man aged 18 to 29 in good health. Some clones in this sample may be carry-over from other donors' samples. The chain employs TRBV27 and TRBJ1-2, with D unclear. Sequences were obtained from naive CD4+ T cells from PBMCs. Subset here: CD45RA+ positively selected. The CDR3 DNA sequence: TGTGCCAGCAGTTTACATCTCGACTATGGCTACACCTTC. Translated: CASSLHLDYGYTF.